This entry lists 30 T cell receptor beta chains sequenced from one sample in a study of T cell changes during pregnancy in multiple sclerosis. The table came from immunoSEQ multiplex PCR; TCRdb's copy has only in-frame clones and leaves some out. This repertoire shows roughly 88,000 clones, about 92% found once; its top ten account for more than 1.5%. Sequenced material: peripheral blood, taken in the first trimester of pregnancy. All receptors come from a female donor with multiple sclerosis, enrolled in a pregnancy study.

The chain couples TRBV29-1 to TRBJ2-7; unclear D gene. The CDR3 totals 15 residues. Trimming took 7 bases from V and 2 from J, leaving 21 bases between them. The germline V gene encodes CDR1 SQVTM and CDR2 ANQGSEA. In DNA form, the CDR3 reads TGCAGCGCCAACGTCGGCAGGCTTACAACCTACGAGCAGTACTTC. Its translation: CSANVGRLTTYEQYF.

The CDR3, as DNA: TGTGCCAGCAGTTTGGTCAGGGAAACCCCAGATACGCAGTATTTT. Translating gives CASSLVRETPDTQYF. The rearrangement uses TRBV27 and TRBJ2-3; D is possibly TRBD1 (5 bases). Per germline, CDR1 MNHEY and CDR2 SMNVEV (reference sequence). The V end lost 3 bases, the J end lost 4 bases, and 14 bases lay between the germline ends. This CDR3 has 15 amino acids.

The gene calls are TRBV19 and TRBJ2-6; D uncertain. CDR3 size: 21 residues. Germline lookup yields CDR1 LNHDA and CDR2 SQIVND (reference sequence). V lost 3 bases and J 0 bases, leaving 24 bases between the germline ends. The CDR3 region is CASSIGHLAAQTSSGANVLTF. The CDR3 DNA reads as TGTGCCAGTAGTATCGGTCATCTTGCAGCCCAGACTTCCTCTGGGGCCAACGTCCTGACTTTC.

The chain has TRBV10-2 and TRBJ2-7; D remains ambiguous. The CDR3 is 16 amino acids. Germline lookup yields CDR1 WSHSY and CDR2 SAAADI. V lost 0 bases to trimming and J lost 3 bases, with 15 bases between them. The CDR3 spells CASSESWQIKDYEQYF. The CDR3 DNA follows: TGCGCCAGCAGTGAGTCGTGGCAGATCAAAGACTACGAGCAGTACTTC.

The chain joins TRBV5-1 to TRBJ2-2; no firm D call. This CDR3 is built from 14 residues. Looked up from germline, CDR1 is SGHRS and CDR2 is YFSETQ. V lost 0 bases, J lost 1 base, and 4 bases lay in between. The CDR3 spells CASSLGLNTGELFF. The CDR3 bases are TGCGCCAGCAGCTTGGGACTGAACACCGGGGAGCTGTTTTTT. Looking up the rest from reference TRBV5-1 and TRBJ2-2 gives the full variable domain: KAGVTQTPRYLIKTRGQQVTLSCSPISGHRSVSWYQQTPGQGLQFLFEYFSETQRNKGNFPGRFSGRQFSNSRSEMNVSTLELGDSALYLCASSLGLNTGELFFGEGSRLTVL.

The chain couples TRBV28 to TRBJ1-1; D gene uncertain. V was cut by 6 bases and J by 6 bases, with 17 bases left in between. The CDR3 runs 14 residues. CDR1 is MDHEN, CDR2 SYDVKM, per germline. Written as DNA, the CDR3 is TGTGCCAGCAGCCCTGGAAGACTCGGGGCTGAAGCTTTCTTT. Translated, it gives CASSPGRLGAEAFF. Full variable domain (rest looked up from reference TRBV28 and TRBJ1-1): DVKVTQSSRYLVKRTGEKVFLECVQDMDHENMFWYRQDPGLGLRLIYFSYDVKMKEKGDIPEGYSVSREKKERFSLILESASTNQTSMYLCASSPGRLGAEAFFGQGTRLTVV.

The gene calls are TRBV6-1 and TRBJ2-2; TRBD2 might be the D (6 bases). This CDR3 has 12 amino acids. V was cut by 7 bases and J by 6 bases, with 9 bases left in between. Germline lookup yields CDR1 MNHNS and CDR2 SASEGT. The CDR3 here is CASMGGAGELFF. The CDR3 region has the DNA TGTGCCAGCATGGGCGGGGCCGGGGAGCTGTTTTTT.

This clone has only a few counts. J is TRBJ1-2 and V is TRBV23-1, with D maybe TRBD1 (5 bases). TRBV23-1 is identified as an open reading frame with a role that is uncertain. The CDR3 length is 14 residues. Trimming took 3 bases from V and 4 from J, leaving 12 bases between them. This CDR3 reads CASSHPQAFYGYTF. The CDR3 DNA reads TGCGCCAGCAGTCACCCACAGGCGTTCTATGGCTACACCTTC.

The CDR3 region has the DNA TGCGCCAGCAGTGAAGGAGCGGGGGGCTACGAGCAGTACTTC. Translated, it gives CASSEGAGGYEQYF. V and J are TRBV10-1 and TRBJ2-7, with 9 nucleotides matching TRBD2. Unmatched junction bases numbered 3, after V lost 3 bases and J lost 3 bases. CDR3 size: 14 residues. Germline CDR1 is WNHNN and CDR2 is SYGVQD (reference sequence).

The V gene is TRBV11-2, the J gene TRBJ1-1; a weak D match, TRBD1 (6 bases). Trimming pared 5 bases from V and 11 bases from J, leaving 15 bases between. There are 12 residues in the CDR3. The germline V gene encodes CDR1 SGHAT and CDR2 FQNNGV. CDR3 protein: CASSRSTGLAFF. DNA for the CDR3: TGTGCCAGCAGCCGTTCGACAGGATTGGCTTTCTTT.

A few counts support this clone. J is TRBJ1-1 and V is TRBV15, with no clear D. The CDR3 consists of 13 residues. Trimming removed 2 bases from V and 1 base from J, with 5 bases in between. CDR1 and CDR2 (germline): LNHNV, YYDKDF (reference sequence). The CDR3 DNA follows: TGTGCCACCAGCAGACACTCGAACACTGAAGCTTTCTTT. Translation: CATSRHSNTEAFF.

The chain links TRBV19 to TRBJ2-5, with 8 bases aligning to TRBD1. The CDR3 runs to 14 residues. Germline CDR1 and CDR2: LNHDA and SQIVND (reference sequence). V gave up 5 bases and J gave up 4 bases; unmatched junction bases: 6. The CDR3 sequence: CASSGSGGRETQYF. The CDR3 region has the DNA TGTGCCAGTAGTGGATCAGGGGGCCGAGAGACCCAGTACTTC. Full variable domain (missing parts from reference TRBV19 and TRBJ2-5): DGGITQSPKYLFRKEGQNVTLSCEQNLNHDAMYWYRQDPGQGLRLIYYSQIVNDFQKGDIAEGYSVSREKKESFPLTVTSAQKNPTAFYLCASSGSGGRETQYFGPGTRLLVL.

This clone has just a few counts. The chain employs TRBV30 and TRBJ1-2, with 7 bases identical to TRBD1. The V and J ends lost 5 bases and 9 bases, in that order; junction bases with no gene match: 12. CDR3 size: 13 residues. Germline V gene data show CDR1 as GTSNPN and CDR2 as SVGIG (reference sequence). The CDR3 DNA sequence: TGTGCCTGGTCCCTACGGACAGGTAAACGCTACACCTTC. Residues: CAWSLRTGKRYTF.

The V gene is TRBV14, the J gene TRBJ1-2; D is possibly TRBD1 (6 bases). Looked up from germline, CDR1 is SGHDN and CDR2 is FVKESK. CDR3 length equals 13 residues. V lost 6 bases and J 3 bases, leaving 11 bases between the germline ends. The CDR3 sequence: CASRAGVDYGYTF. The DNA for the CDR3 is TGTGCCAGCAGGGCAGGGGTTGACTATGGCTACACCTTC.

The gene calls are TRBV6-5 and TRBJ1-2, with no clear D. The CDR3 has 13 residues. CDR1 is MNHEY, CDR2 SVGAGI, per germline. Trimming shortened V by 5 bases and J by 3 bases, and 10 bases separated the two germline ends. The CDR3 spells CASSQRSDYGYTF. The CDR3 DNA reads TGTGCCAGCAGTCAACGGTCGGACTATGGCTACACCTTC.

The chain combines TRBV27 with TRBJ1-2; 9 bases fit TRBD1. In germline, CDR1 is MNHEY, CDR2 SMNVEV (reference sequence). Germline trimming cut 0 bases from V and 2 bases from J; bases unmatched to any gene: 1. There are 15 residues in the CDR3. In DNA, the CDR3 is TGTGCCAGCAGTTTATCAGACAGGGGGAACTATGGCTACACCTTC. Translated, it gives CASSLSDRGNYGYTF.

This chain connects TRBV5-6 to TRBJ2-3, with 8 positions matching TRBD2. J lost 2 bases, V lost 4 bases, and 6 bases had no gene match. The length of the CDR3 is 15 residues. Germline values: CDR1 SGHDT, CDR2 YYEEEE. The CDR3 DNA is TGTGCCAGCAGCGAGGCGGGAGGACACACAGATACGCAGTATTTT. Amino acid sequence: CASSEAGGHTDTQYF.

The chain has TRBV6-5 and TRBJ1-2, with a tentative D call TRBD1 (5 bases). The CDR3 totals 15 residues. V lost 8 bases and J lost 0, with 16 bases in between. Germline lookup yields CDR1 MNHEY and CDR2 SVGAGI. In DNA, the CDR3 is TGTGCCAGCTACACTCCAGGGCTCCCTAACTATGGCTACACCTTC. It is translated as CASYTPGLPNYGYTF.

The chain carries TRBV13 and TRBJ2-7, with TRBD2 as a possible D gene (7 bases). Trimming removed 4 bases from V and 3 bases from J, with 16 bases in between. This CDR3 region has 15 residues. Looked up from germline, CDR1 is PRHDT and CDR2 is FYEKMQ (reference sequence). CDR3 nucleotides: TGTGCCAGCAGCTCGAGGGAGGGGGGGGGCTACGAGCAGTACTTC. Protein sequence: CASSSREGGGYEQYF.

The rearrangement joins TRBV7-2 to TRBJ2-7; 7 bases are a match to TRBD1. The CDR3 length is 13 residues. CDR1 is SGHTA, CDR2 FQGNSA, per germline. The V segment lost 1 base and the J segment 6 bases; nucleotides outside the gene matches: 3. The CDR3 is CASSLVPGGEQYF. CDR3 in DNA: TGTGCCAGCAGCTTAGTCCCAGGGGGCGAGCAGTACTTC.

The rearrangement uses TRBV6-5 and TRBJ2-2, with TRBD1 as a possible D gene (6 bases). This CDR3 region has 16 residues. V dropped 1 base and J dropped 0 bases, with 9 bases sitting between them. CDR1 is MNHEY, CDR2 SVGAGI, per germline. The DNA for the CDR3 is TGTGCCAGCAGTTACTGGGGGACACCGAACACCGGGGAGCTGTTTTTT. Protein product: CASSYWGTPNTGELFF.

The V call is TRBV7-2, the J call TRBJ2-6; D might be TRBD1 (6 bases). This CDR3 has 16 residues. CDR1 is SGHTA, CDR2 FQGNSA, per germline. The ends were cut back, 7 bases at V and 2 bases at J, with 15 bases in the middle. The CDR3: CASTLQGTPGANVLTF. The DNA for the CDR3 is TGTGCCAGCACCCTACAGGGTACTCCTGGGGCCAACGTCCTGACTTTC.

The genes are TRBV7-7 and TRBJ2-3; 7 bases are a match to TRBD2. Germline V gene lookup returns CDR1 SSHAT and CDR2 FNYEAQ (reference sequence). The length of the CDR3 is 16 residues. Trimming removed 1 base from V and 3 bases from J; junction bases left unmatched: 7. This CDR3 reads CASSLVPGAGTDTQYF. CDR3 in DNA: TGTGCCAGCAGCTTAGTCCCGGGAGCGGGAACAGATACGCAGTATTTT.

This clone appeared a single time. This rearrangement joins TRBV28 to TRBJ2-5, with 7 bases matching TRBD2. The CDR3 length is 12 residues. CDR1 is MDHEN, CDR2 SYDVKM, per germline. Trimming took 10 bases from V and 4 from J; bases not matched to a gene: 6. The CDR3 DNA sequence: TGTGCCATCTCGGCGGGGGTAGAGACCCAGTACTTC. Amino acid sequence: CAISAGVETQYF.

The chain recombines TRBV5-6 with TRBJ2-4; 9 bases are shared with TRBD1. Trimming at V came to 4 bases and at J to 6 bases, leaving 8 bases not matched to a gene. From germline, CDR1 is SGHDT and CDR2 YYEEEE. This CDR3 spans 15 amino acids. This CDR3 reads CASSPTGGALNIQYF. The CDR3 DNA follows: TGTGCCAGCAGCCCAACAGGGGGCGCCCTAAACATTCAGTACTTC.

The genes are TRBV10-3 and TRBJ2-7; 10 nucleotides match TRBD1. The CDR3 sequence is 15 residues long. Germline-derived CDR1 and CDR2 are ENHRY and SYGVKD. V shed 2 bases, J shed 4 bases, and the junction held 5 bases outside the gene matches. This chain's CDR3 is CAISESRDRGYEQYF. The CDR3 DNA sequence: TGTGCCATCAGTGAGAGTCGGGACAGGGGTTACGAGCAGTACTTC.

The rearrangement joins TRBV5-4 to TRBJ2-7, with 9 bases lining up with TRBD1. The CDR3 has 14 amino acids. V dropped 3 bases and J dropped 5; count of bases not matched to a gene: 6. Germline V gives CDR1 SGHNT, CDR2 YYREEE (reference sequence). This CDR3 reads CASSSPGTGNEQYF. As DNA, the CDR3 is TGTGCCAGCAGCTCCCCCGGGACAGGGAACGAGCAGTACTTC.

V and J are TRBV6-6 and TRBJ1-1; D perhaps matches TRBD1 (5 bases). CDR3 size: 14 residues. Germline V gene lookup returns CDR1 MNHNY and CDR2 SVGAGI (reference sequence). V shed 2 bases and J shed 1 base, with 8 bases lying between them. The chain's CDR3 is CASSYPTGNTEAFF. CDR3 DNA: TGTGCCAGCAGTTACCCTACAGGGAACACTGAAGCTTTCTTT.

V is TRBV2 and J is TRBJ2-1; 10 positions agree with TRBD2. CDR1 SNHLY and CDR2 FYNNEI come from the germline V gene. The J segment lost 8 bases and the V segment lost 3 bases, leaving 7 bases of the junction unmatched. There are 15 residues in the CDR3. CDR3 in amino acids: CASSDWLAGDHEQFF. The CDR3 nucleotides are TGTGCCAGCAGTGATTGGCTAGCGGGAGATCATGAGCAGTTCTTC.

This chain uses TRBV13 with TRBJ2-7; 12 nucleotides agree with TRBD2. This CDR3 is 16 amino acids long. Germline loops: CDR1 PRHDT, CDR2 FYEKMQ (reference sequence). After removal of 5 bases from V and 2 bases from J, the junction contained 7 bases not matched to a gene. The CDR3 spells CASSLGTSGLPYEQYF. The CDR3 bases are TGTGCCAGCAGCCTCGGGACTAGCGGGCTACCCTACGAGCAGTACTTC.